This T cell receptor (beta chain) was sequenced in a study of identical twins. Notes on the study in general: Fewer insertions were carried by abundant cord blood beta clonotypes, but none was seen in memory repertoires.

V shed 7 bases and J shed 2 bases, with 21 bases lying between them. The germline CDR1 and CDR2 sequences are MNHNS and SASEGT. The CDR3 is 17 residues long. It was template switching that added a universal primer site, and there were unique molecular identifiers on the cDNA. TCRdb reanalysed the 5' RACE reads using MiXCR and keeps one entry per CDR3 protein. The table includes about 190,000 distinct CDR3 sequences, 15% to 20% detected once. This clonotype has a handful of counts. Antigen: not known. These data also featured in a second study, about T cells expressing NK-cell markers. That source adds: Leadership of the CD3+CD56-NKG2C+ fraction also belonged to these clonotypes in a few donors.

The chain links TRBV6-1 to TRBJ2-1; D call uncertain. The receptor was isolated from a woman under 30 in good health. Sequencing input: CD8+ T cells sorted from blood. The CDR3 reads CASNPSRGRSAYNEQFF. The CDR3 DNA sequence: TGTGCCAGCAACCCGTCGAGAGGCAGGTCAGCCTACAATGAGCAGTTCTTC.